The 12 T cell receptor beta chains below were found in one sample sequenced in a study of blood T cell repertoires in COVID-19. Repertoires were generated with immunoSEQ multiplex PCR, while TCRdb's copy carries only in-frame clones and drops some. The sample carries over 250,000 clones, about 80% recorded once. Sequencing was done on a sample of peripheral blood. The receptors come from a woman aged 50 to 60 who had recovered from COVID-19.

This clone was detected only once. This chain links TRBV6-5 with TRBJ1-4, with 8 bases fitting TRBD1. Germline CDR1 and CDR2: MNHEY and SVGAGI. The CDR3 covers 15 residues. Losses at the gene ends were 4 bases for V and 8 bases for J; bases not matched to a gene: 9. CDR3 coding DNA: TGTGCCAGCAGTTGGCGGACAGGGACCGGCGAAAAACTGTTTTTT. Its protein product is CASSWRTGTGEKLFF.

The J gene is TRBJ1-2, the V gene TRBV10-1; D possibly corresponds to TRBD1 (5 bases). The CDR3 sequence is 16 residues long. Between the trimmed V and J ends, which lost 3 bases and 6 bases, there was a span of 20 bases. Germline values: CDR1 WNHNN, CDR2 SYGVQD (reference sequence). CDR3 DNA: TGCGCCAGCAGTGACGGGGAGGGTAAAGGGACCAATGGCTACACCTTC. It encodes CASSDGEGKGTNGYTF.

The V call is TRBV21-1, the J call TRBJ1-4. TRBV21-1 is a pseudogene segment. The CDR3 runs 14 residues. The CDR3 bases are TGTGCCAGCAGCTACGGTCCTCACGGGGTAAAACTGTTTTTT. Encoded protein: CASSYGPHGVKLFF.

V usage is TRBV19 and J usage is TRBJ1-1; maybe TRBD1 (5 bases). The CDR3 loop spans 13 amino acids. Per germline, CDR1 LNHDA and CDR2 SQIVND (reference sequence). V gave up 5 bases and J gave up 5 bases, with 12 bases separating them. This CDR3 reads CASSVPGGTEAFF. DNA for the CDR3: TGTGCCAGTAGTGTTCCCGGGGGGACTGAAGCTTTCTTT.

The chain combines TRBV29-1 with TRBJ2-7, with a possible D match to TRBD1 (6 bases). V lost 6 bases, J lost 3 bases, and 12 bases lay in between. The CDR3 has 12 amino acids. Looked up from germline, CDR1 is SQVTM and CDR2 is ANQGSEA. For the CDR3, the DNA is TGCAGCGTCATCGAACAGGGCTACGAGCAGTACTTC. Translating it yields CSVIEQGYEQYF.

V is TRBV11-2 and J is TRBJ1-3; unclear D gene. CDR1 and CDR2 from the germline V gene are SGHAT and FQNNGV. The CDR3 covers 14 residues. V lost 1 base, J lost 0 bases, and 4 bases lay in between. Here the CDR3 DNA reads TGTGCCAGCAGCTTAGTTCTCTCTGGAAACACCATATATTTT. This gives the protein CASSLVLSGNTIYF.

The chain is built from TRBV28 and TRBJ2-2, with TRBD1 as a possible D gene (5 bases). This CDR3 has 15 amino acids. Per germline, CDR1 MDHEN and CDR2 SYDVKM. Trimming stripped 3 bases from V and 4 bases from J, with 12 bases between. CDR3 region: CASSLGKGFTGELFF. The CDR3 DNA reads TGTGCCAGCAGTTTGGGAAAGGGGTTCACCGGGGAGCTGTTTTTT.

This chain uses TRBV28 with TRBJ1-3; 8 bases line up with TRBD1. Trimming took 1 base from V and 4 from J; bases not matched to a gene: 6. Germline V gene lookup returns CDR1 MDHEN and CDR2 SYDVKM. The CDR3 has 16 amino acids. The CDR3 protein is CASSLSQGATGNTIYF. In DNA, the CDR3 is TGTGCCAGCAGTTTATCCCAGGGGGCTACAGGAAACACCATATATTTT.

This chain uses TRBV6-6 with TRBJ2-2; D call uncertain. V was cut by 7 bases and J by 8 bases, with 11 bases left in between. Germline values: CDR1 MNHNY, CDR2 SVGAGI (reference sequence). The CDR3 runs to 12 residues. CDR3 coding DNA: TGTGCCAGCACCCCCTCGCAGGGGGAGCTGTTTTTT. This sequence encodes CASTPSQGELFF.

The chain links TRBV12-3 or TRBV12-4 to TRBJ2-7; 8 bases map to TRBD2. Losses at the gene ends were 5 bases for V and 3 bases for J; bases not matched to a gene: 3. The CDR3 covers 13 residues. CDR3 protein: CASSRTSHYEQYF. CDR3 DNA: TGTGCCAGCAGTAGGACTAGCCACTACGAGCAGTACTTC.

Here the CDR3 reads CASSRLVYTF. The CDR3 DNA is TGTGCCAGCAGCCGATTAGTCTACACCTTC. The chain recombines TRBV3-1 (or the pseudogene TRBV3-2) with TRBJ1-2; D remains unclear. The germline V and J ends were trimmed by 4 bases and 10 bases, with 7 bases remaining between them. Germline V gene sequence: CDR1 LGHDT, CDR2 YNNKEL (reference sequence). The CDR3 runs to 10 residues.

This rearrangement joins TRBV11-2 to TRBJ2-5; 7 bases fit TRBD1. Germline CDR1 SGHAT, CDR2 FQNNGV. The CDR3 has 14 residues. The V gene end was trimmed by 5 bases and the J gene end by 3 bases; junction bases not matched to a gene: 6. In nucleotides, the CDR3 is TGTGCCAGCAGCACGGGACAGATTAAAGAGACCCAGTACTTC. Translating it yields CASSTGQIKETQYF.